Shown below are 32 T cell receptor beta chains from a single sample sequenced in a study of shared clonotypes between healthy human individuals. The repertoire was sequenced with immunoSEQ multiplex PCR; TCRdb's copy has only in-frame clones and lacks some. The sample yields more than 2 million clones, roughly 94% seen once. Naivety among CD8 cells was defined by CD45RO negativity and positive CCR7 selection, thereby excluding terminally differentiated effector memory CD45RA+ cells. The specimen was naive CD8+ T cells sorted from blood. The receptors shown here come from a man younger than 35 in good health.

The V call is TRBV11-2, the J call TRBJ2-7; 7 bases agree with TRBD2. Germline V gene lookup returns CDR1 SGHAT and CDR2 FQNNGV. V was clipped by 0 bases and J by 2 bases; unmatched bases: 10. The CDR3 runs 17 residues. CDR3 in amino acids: CASSLDPFREAPYEQYF. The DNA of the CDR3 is TGTGCCAGCAGCTTAGACCCATTTCGGGAGGCCCCCTACGAGCAGTACTTC.

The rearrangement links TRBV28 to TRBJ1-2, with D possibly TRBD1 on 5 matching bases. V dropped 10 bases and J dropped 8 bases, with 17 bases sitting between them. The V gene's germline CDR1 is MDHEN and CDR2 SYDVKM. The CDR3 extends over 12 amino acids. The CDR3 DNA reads TGTGCCACCTCCGGCGGGGGGGTCGGCTACACCTTC. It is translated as CATSGGGVGYTF.

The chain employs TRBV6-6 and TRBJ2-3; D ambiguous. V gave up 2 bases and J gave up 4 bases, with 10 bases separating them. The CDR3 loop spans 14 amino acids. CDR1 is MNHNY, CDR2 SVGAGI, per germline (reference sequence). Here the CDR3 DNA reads TGTGCCAGCAGTTACGAACTATACGCAGATACGCAGTATTTT. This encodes CASSYELYADTQYF.

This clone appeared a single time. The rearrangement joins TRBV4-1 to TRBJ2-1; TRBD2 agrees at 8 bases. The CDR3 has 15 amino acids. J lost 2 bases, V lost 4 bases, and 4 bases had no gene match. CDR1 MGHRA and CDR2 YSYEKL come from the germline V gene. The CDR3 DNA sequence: TGCGCCAGCAGCCGAGCGGGAGATGCCTACAATGAGCAGTTCTTC. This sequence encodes CASSRAGDAYNEQFF.

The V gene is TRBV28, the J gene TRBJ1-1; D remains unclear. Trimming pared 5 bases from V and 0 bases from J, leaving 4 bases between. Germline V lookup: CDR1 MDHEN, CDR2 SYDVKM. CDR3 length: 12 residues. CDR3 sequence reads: CASSGMNTEAFF. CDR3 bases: TGTGCCAGCAGTGGAATGAACACTGAAGCTTTCTTT. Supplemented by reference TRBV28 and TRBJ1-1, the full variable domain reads DVKVTQSSRYLVKRTGEKVFLECVQDMDHENMFWYRQDPGLGLRLIYFSYDVKMKEKGDIPEGYSVSREKKERFSLILESASTNQTSMYLCASSGMNTEAFFGQGTRLTVV.

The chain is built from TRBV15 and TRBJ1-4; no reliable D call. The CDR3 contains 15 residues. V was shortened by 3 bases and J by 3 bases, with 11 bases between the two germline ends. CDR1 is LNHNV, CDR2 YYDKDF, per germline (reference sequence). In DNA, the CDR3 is TGTGCCACCAGCAGTACAGATTTACCTAATGAAAAACTGTTTTTT. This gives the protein CATSSTDLPNEKLFF.

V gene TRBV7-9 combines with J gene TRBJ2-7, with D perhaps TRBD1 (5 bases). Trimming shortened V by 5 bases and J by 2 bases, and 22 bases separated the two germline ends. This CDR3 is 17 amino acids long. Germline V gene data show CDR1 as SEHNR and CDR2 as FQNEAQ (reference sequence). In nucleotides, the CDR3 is TGTGCCAGCAGCCCTCAATTTATCGACAGTTTCGCCTACGAGCAGTACTTC. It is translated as CASSPQFIDSFAYEQYF.

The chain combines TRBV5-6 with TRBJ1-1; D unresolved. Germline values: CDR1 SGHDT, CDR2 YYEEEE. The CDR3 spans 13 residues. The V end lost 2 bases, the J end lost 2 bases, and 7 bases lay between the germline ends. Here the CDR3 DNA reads TGTGCCAGCAGCTTCGGGGATAACACTGAAGCTTTCTTT. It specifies CASSFGDNTEAFF.

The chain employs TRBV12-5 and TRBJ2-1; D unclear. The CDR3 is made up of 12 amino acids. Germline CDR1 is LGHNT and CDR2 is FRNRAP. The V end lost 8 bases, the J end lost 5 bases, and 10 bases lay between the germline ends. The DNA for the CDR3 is TGTGCTAGTCGTGCTGACGACAATGAGCAGTTCTTC. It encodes CASRADDNEQFF.

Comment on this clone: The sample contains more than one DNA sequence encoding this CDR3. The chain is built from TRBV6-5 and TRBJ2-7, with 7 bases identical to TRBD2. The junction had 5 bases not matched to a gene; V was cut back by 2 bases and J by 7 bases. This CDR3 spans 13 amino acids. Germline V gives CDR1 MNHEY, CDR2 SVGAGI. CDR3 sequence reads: CASSYGEGGEQYF. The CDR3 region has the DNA TGTGCCAGCAGTTACGGAGAGGGAGGGGAGCAGTACTTC.

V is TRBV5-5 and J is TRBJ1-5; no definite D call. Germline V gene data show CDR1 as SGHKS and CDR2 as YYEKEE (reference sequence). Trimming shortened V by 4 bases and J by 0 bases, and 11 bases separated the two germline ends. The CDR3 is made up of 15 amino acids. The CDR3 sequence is CASSPFSGSNQPQHF. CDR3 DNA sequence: TGTGCCAGCAGCCCCTTTTCCGGTAGCAATCAGCCCCAGCATTTT.

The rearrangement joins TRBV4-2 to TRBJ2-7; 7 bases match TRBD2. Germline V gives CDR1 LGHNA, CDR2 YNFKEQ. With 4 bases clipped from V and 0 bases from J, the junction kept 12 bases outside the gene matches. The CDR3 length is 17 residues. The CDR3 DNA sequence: TGTGCCAGCAGCCCAGGTGGCGCGGGAGCGACCTCCTACGAGCAGTACTTC. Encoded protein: CASSPGGAGATSYEQYF.

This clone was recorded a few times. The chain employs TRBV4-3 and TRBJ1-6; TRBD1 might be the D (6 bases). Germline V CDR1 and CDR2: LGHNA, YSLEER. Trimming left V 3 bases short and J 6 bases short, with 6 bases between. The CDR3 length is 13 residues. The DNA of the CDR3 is TGCGCCAGCAGCCAGGACAGTAATTCACCCCTCCACTTT. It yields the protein CASSQDSNSPLHF.

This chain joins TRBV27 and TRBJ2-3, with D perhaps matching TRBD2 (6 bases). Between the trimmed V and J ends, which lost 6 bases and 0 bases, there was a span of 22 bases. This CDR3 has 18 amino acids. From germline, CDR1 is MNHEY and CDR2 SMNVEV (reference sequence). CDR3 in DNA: TGTGCCAGCAGCCCCGCCGCGACTAGAACCTCTAGCACAGATACGCAGTATTTT. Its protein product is CASSPAATRTSSTDTQYF.

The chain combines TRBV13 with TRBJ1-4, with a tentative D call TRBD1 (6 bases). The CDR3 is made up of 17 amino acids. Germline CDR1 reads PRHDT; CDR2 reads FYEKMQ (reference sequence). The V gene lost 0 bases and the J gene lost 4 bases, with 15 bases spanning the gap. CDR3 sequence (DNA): TGTGCCAGCAGCTTAGGGAGCCCGGGACACCTTAATGAAAAACTGTTTTTT. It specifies CASSLGSPGHLNEKLFF.

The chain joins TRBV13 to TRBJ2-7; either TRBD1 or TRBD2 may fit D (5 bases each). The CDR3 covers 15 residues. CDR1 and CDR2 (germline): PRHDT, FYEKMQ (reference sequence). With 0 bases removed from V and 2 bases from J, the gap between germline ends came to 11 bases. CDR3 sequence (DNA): TGTGCCAGCAGCTTAGGTCAAAGAGGGGCCTACGAGCAGTACTTC. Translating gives CASSLGQRGAYEQYF. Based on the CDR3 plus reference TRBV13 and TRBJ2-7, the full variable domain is AAGVIQSPRHLIKEKRETATLKCYPIPRHDTVYWYQQGPGQDPQFLISFYEKMQSDKGSIPDRFSAQQFSDYHSELNMSSLELGDSALYFCASSLGQRGAYEQYFGPGTRLTVT.

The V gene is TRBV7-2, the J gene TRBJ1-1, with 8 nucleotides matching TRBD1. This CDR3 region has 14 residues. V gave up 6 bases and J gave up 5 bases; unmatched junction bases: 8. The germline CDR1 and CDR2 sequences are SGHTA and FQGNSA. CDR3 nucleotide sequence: TGTGCCAGCAGTCCAACAGGGGGAAGGACTGAAGCTTTCTTT. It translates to CASSPTGGRTEAFF.

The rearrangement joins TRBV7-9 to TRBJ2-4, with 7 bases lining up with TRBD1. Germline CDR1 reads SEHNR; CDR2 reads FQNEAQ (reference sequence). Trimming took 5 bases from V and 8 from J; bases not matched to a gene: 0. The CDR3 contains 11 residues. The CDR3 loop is CASSTGDIQYF. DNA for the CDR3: TGTGCCAGCAGCACAGGGGACATTCAGTACTTC.

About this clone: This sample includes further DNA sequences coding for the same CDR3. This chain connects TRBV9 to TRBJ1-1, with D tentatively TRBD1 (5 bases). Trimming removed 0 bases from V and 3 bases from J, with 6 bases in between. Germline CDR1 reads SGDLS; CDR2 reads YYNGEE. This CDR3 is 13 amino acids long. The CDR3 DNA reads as TGTGCCAGCAGCGTAGGGGACTACACTGAAGCTTTCTTT. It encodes CASSVGDYTEAFF.

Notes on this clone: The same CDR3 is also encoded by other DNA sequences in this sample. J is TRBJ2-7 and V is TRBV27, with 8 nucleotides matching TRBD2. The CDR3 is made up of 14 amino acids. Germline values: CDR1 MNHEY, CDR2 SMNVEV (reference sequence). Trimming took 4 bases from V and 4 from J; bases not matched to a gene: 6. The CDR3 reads CASSSTGGGYEQYF. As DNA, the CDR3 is TGTGCCAGCAGTTCCACGGGAGGGGGGTACGAGCAGTACTTC.

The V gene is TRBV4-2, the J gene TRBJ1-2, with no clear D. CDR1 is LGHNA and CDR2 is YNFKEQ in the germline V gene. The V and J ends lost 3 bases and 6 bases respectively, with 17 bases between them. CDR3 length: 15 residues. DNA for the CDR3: TGTGCCAGCAGCCATCTCGGCGACCGGGTCGATGGCTACACCTTC. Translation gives CASSHLGDRVDGYTF.

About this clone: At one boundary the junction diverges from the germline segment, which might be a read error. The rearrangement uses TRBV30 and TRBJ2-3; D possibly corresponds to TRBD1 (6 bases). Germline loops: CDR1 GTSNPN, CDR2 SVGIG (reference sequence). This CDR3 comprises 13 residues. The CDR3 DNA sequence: TGTGCATGGAATCAGGGGTGGACAGATACGCAGTATTTT. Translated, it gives CAWNQGWTDTQYF.

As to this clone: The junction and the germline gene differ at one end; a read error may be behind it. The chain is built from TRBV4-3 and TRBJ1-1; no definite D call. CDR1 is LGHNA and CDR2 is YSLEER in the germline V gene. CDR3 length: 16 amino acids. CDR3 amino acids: CASSQVTVIPNAEAFF. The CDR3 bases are TGCGCCAGCAGCCAAGTAACCGTGATTCCGAACGCTGAAGCTTTCTTT.

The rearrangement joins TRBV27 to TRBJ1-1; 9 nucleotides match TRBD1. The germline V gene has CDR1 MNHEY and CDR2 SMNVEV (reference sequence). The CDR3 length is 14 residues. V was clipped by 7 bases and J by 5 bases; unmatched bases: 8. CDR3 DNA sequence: TGTGCCAGCACCTCTTGGGACAGGGAAACTGAAGCTTTCTTT. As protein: CASTSWDRETEAFF.

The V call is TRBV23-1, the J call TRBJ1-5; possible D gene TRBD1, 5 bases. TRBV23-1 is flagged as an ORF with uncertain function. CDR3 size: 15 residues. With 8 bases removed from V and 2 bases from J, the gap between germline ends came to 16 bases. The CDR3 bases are TGCGCCAGCGTAATGGGGCTTAGCTGCAATCAGCCCCAGCATTTT. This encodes CASVMGLSCNQPQHF.

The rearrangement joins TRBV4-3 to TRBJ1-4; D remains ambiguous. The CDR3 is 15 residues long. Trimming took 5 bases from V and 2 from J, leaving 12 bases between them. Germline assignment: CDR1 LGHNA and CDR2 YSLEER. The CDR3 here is CASSRLSTTNEKLFF. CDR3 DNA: TGCGCCAGCAGCAGATTAAGTACGACTAATGAAAAACTGTTTTTT.

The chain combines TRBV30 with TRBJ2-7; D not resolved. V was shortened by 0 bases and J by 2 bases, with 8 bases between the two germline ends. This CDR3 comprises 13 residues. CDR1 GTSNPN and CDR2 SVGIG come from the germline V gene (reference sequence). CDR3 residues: CAWSVQLTYEQYF. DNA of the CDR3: TGTGCCTGGAGTGTACAACTCACCTACGAGCAGTACTTC. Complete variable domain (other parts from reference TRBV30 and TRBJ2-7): SQTIHQWPATLVQPVGSPLSLECTVEGTSNPNLYWYRQAAGRGLQLLFYSVGIGQISSEVPQNLSASRPQDRQFILSSKKLLLSDSGFYLCAWSVQLTYEQYFGPGTRLTVT.

CDR3 bases: TGTGCCAGCACCCAAGACAGGGCTGGGGGCTACACCTTC. Protein product: CASTQDRAGGYTF. This chain joins TRBV6-5 and TRBJ1-2; 7 bases agree with TRBD1. CDR1 is MNHEY and CDR2 is SVGAGI in the germline V gene. The CDR3 is 13 residues long. The V gene end was trimmed by 7 bases and the J gene end by 8 bases; junction bases not matched to a gene: 10.

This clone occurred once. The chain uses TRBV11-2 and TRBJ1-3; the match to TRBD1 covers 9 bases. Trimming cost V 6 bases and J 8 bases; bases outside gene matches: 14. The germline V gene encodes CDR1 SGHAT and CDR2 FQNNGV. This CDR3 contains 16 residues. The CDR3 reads CASSTWTGAYGDTIYF. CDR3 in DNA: TGTGCCAGCAGTACATGGACAGGGGCATATGGCGACACCATATATTTT.

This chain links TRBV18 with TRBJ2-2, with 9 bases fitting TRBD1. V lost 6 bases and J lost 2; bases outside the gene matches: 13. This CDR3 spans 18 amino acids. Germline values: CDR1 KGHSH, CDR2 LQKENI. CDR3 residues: CASSPDRTGAYNTGELFF. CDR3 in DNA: TGTGCCAGCTCCCCCGATCGGACAGGGGCGTATAACACCGGGGAGCTGTTTTTT.

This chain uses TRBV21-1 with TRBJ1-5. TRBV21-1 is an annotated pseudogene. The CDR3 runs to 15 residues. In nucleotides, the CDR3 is TGTGCCAGCAGCAAATATCAGGAGGGAAATCAGCCCCAGCATTTT. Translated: CASSKYQEGNQPQHF.

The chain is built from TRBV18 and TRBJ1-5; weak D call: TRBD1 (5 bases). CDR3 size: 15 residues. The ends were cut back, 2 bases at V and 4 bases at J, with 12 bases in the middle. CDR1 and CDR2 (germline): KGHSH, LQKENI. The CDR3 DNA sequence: TGTGCCAGCTCACCAGGTTTGACAGTGAATCAGCCCCAGCATTTT. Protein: CASSPGLTVNQPQHF.